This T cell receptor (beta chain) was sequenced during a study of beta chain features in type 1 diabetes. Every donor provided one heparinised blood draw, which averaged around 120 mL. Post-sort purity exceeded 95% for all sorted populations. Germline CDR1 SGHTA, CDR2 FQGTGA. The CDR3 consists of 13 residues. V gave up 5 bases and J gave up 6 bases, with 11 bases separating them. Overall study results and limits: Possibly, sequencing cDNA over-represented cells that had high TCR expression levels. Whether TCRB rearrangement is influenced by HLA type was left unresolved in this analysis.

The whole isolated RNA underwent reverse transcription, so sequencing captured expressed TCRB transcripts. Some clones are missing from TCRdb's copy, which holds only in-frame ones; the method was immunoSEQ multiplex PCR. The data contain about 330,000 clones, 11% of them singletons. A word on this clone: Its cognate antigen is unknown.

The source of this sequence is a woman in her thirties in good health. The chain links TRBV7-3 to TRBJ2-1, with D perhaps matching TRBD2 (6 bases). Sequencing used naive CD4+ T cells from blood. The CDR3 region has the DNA TGTGCCAGCAGCCACCCCGGGGGCAATGAGCAGTTCTTC. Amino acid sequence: CASSHPGGNEQFF. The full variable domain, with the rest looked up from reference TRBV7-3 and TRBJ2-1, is GAGVSQTPSNKVTEKGKYVELRCDPISGHTALYWYRQSLGQGPEFLIYFQGTGAADDSGLPNDRFFAVRPEGSVSTLKIQRTERGDSAVYLCASSHPGGNEQFFGPGTRLTVL.